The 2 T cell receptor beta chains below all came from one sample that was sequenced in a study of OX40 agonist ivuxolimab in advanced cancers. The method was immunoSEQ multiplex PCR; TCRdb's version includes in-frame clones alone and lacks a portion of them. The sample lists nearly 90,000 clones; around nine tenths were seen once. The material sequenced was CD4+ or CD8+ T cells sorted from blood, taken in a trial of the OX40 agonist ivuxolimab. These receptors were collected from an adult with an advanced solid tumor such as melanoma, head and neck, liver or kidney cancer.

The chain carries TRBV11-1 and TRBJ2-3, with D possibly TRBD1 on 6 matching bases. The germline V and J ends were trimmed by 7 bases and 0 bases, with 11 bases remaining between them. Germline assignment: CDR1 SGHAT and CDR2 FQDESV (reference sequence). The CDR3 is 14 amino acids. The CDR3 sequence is CASKDSQSTDTQYF. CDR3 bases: TGTGCCAGCAAGGACAGCCAAAGCACAGATACGCAGTATTTT. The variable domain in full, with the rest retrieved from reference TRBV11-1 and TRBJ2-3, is EAEVAQSPRYKITEKSQAVAFWCDPISGHATLYWYRQILGQGPELLVQFQDESVVDDSQLPKDRFSAERLKGVDSTLKIQPAELGDSAMYLCASKDSQSTDTQYFGPGTRLTVL.

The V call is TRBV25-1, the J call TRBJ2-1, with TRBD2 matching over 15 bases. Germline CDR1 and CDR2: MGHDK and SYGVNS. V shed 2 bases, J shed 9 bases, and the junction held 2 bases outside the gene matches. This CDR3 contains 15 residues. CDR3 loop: CASSEQGLAGGEQFF. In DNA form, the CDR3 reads TGTGCCAGCAGTGAACAGGGACTAGCGGGAGGTGAGCAGTTCTTC.